These 21 T cell receptor beta chains were all obtained from the same sample, sequenced in a study of blood T cell repertoires in COVID-19. Only in-frame clones appear in the TCRdb table, and some are missing; sequencing was by immunoSEQ multiplex PCR. The repertoire holds some 250,000 clones, roughly 90% seen once, with 2.3% in the top ten. The sample comprised PBMCs or T cells enriched from blood (not recorded which). These receptors were collected from a woman in her thirties or forties with acute COVID-19.

The CDR3 protein is CASSFDRDQPQHF. CDR3 in DNA: TGTGCCAGCAGCTTTGACCGGGATCAGCCCCAGCATTTT. J is TRBJ1-5 and V is TRBV7-9; no definite D call. Germline CDR1 and CDR2: SEHNR and FQNEAQ (reference sequence). Trimming left V 3 bases short and J 5 bases short, with 8 bases between. This CDR3 comprises 13 residues.

The V gene is TRBV30, the J gene TRBJ1-6; possibly TRBD1 for D (5 bases). CDR3 size: 15 residues. V was trimmed by 1 base and J by 3 bases, leaving 10 bases between them. Germline-derived CDR1 and CDR2 are GTSNPN and SVGIG (reference sequence). The CDR3 here is CAWSGGVSYNSPLHF. The CDR3 DNA is TGTGCCTGGAGTGGGGGCGTCAGCTATAATTCACCCCTCCACTTT. Full variable domain (outside the CDR3, taken from reference TRBV30 and TRBJ1-6): SQTIHQWPATLVQPVGSPLSLECTVEGTSNPNLYWYRQAAGRGLQLLFYSVGIGQISSEVPQNLSASRPQDRQFILSSKKLLLSDSGFYLCAWSGGVSYNSPLHFGNGTRLTVT.

This clone was recorded a few times. V is TRBV6-6 and J is TRBJ1-6, with D uncertain. The germline gives CDR1 MNHNY, CDR2 SVGAGI (reference sequence). The CDR3 extends over 13 amino acids. V gave up 5 bases and J gave up 1 base, with 3 bases separating them. CDR3 loop: CASSTSYNSPLHF. The CDR3 coding sequence is TGTGCCAGCAGTACTTCCTATAATTCACCCCTCCACTTT.

The V call is TRBV3-1 (or the pseudogene TRBV3-2), the J call TRBJ2-5; 10 positions agree with TRBD2. The CDR3 extends over 16 amino acids. Germline lookup yields CDR1 LGHDT and CDR2 YNNKEL (reference sequence). V was clipped by 1 base and J by 4 bases; unmatched bases: 6. CDR3 nucleotide sequence: TGTGCCAGCAGCCAAGCACTAGCGGGGCAGAGAGAGACCCAGTACTTC. Encoded protein: CASSQALAGQRETQYF.

The chain employs TRBV19 and TRBJ2-2; 10 bases map to TRBD2. Germline V CDR1 and CDR2: LNHDA, SQIVND (reference sequence). V was pared by 8 bases and J by 4 bases, with 10 bases of the junction left unmatched. The CDR3 spans 16 residues. For the CDR3, the DNA is TGTGCCAGTTCACCGCTAGCGGGAGTTGGCACCGGGGAGCTGTTTTTT. As protein: CASSPLAGVGTGELFF.

The J gene is TRBJ2-1, the V gene TRBV12-5; 7 positions agree with TRBD2. There are 16 residues in the CDR3. Germline V gene lookup returns CDR1 LGHNT and CDR2 FRNRAP. V lost 0 bases and J lost 8; bases outside the gene matches: 10. Here the CDR3 DNA reads TGTGCTAGTGGTTTGGTACTGTTGCGGGAGTTGGATGAGCAGTTCTTC. Translated, it gives CASGLVLLRELDEQFF.

The chain carries TRBV30 and TRBJ2-1; maybe TRBD1 (5 bases). This CDR3 comprises 13 residues. Germline-derived CDR1 and CDR2 are GTSNPN and SVGIG (reference sequence). Trimming shortened V by 1 base and J by 6 bases, and 10 bases separated the two germline ends. In DNA, the CDR3 is TGTGCCTGGAGTGGCCGACAGATCAATGAGCAGTTCTTC. Protein: CAWSGRQINEQFF.

The gene calls are TRBV4-3 and TRBJ2-1; no firm D call. This CDR3 has 15 amino acids. Germline V gene sequence: CDR1 LGHNA, CDR2 YSLEER. With 1 base removed from V and 0 bases from J, the gap between germline ends came to 7 bases. CDR3 DNA sequence: TGCGCCAGCAGCCAAGTTCTATACTCCTACAATGAGCAGTTCTTC. The encoded protein is CASSQVLYSYNEQFF.

The count of this clone is one. This sample includes further DNA sequences coding for the same CDR3. The chain combines TRBV2 with TRBJ2-1; D gene unclear. Germline lookup yields CDR1 SNHLY and CDR2 FYNNEI. The CDR3 is 19 amino acids. Trimming pared 0 bases from V and 2 bases from J, leaving 20 bases between. CDR3 loop: CASSEAHTEFGPPYNEQFF. DNA of the CDR3: TGTGCCAGCAGTGAAGCGCACACAGAATTCGGCCCCCCCTACAATGAGCAGTTCTTC.

This chain uses TRBV18 with TRBJ1-1, with 7 positions matching TRBD1. J was trimmed by 3 bases and V by 6 bases; bases with no gene match: 4. CDR1 and CDR2 from the germline V gene are KGHSH and LQKENI. CDR3 size: 13 residues. The CDR3 protein is CASSTGKDTEAFF. The CDR3 DNA follows: TGTGCCAGCTCGACAGGGAAGGACACTGAAGCTTTCTTT.

The chain has TRBV9 and TRBJ2-2; 9 bases are shared with TRBD2. Trimming removed 4 bases from V and 1 base from J; junction bases left unmatched: 2. Germline CDR1 reads SGDLS; CDR2 reads YYNGEE. The CDR3 consists of 15 residues. For the CDR3, the DNA is TGTGCCAGCAGCCGACTAGCGGTGAACACCGGGGAGCTGTTTTTT. This sequence encodes CASSRLAVNTGELFF.

The chain couples TRBV3-1 (or the pseudogene TRBV3-2) to TRBJ2-7, with 15 bases fitting TRBD2. Trimming removed 6 bases from V and 12 bases from J; junction bases left unmatched: 6. The CDR3 is 13 residues long. CDR1 is LGHDT and CDR2 is YNNKEL in the germline V gene (reference sequence). CDR3 coding DNA: TGTGCCAGCAGTCGGACTAGCGGGGGGGCGCCGTACTTC. The encoded protein is CASSRTSGGAPYF.

The chain has TRBV3-1 (or the pseudogene TRBV3-2) and TRBJ2-5, with 9 bases that match TRBD2. CDR3 length equals 15 residues. Losses at the gene ends were 1 base for V and 1 base for J; bases not matched to a gene: 1. Germline V lookup: CDR1 LGHDT, CDR2 YNNKEL (reference sequence). DNA of the CDR3: TGTGCCAGCAGCCAAGCAGCGGGGGGCCAAGAGACCCAGTACTTC. It yields the protein CASSQAAGGQETQYF.

This clone was seen just once. This chain links TRBV11-2 with TRBJ1-4; a weak D match, TRBD1 (5 bases). The CDR3 length is 16 residues. V lost 1 base, J lost 11 bases, and 20 bases lay in between. Germline V CDR1 and CDR2: SGHAT, FQNNGV. Written as DNA, the CDR3 is TGTGCCAGCAGCTTAGTCCCTGACAGCCTTCTAAGCAAACTGTTTTTT. Translation: CASSLVPDSLLSKLFF.

The V gene is TRBV2, the J gene TRBJ2-3; 7 bases fit TRBD1. The CDR3 covers 17 residues. V shed 5 bases, J shed 2 bases, and the junction held 13 bases outside the gene matches. Germline lookup yields CDR1 SNHLY and CDR2 FYNNEI. The CDR3 protein is CASSRTRQGGNTDTQYF. The CDR3 region has the DNA TGTGCCAGCAGTCGAACCCGACAGGGTGGCAACACAGATACGCAGTATTTT.

The V gene is TRBV19, the J gene TRBJ2-7, with 9 bases that match TRBD2. This CDR3 is 14 amino acids long. V lost 5 bases, J lost 2 bases, and 4 bases stayed unmatched. Germline V gives CDR1 LNHDA, CDR2 SQIVND (reference sequence). The CDR3 nucleotides read TGTGCCAGTAGTGTGGGACTAGCTGCCTACGAGCAGTACTTC. Translation gives CASSVGLAAYEQYF.

This sequence joins TRBV19 and TRBJ1-5, with D unclear. Deletions cut 5 bases from V and 4 bases from J, with 9 bases between. CDR1 LNHDA and CDR2 SQIVND come from the germline V gene (reference sequence). This CDR3 has 13 amino acids. The CDR3, as DNA: TGTGCCAGTAGTGGGCCAGATAATCAGCCCCAGCATTTT. This translates into CASSGPDNQPQHF.

The chain employs TRBV4-2 and TRBJ2-1; possibly TRBD1 for D (6 bases). Germline CDR1 is LGHNA and CDR2 is YNFKEQ. V was clipped by 1 base and J by 6 bases, with 13 bases between them. This CDR3 comprises 15 residues. In DNA, the CDR3 is TGTGCCAGCAGCCAAGCCGATACAGGGATCAATGAGCAGTTCTTC. It encodes CASSQADTGINEQFF.

The chain recombines TRBV30 with TRBJ1-2; D possibly corresponds to TRBD1 (5 bases). The CDR3 runs to 16 residues. Per germline, CDR1 GTSNPN and CDR2 SVGIG (reference sequence). Trimming removed 0 bases from V and 0 bases from J, with 14 bases in between. The CDR3 region is CAWSVPGGGANYGYTF. DNA for the CDR3: TGTGCCTGGAGTGTACCGGGCGGGGGTGCTAACTATGGCTACACCTTC.

This rearrangement joins TRBV18 to TRBJ1-5; 9 bases align to TRBD1. V lost 6 bases, J lost 6 bases, and 6 bases stayed unmatched. CDR1 KGHSH and CDR2 LQKENI come from the germline V gene. There are 14 residues in the CDR3. CDR3 sequence (DNA): TGTGCCAGCTCCAACACAGGGGGCGTTCAGCCCCAGCATTTT. Its translation is CASSNTGGVQPQHF.

The chain joins TRBV7-2 to TRBJ1-1; D is unclear. Germline values: CDR1 SGHTA, CDR2 FQGNSA. There are 12 residues in the CDR3. The V and J ends lost 2 bases and 6 bases respectively, with 7 bases between them. The CDR3 coding sequence is TGTGCCAGCAGCTTAAACTACCCTGAAGCTTTCTTT. Translated, it gives CASSLNYPEAFF. Full variable domain (outside the CDR3, taken from reference TRBV7-2 and TRBJ1-1): GAGVSQSPSNKVTEKGKDVELRCDPISGHTALYWYRQSLGQGLEFLIYFQGNSAPDKSGLPSDRFSAERTGGSVSTLTIQRTQQEDSAVYLCASSLNYPEAFFGQGTRLTVV.